A single T cell receptor (beta chain) is shown here with its context. The antigen remains unidentified. The data are from a study of T-cell reconstitution after alpha-beta-depleted transplantation in children. General study results and limits: Expanded clones from the graft, numbering several hundred, reportedly supplied alpha-beta T cells about two months after transplant.

CDR1 is SNHLY and CDR2 is FYNNEI in the germline V gene. Trimming removed 1 base at V and 5 bases at J, with 11 bases between. This CDR3 comprises 14 residues. The TCRbeta library was prepared with unique molecular identifiers. One entry per CDR3 protein, called by TCRdb with MiXCR from the PCR reads. The data show about 240,000 distinct CDR3 sequences, roughly a quarter seen once. The genes are TRBV2 and TRBJ2-5, with D possibly matching TRBD2 (6 bases). The origin of this receptor is a girl aged 2 to 9 with Fanconi anemia, due to receive a stem cell transplant. The sequencing used PBMCs, collected before TCRalphabeta/CD19-depleted stem cell transplant. CDR3 sequence: CASSEGRGGETQYF. In nucleotides, the CDR3 is TGTGCCAGCAGTGAAGGGCGGGGCGGGGAGACCCAGTACTTC. Complete variable domain (other parts from reference TRBV2 and TRBJ2-5): EPEVTQTPSHQVTQMGQEVILRCVPISNHLYFYWYRQILGQKVEFLVSFYNNEISEKSEIFDDQFSVERPDGSNFTLKIRSTKLEDSAMYFCASSEGRGGETQYFGPGTRLLVL.